At least ten counts were recorded for the clone carrying this T cell receptor beta chain. This CDR3 comprises 12 residues. The V end was cut by 5 bases, the J end by 2 bases, with 5 bases between. Germline V CDR1 and CDR2: KGHSH, LQKENI. MiXCR, applied by TCRdb to the reads, yields one record per CDR3 protein. The sample lists about 76,000 distinct CDR3 sequences, more than 3.5% seen once, with 3.5% to 6% in the top ten. This specimen comes from a study of T cell repertoires in cytomegalovirus infection. This TCR came from a human donor in good health (CMV status not recorded). Some clones in this sample may be carry-over from other donors' samples. The sequencing sample was made of PBMCs. The chain couples TRBV18 to TRBJ2-3; the D is unclear. CDR3 region: CASSTNTDTQYF. CDR3 nucleotides: TGTGCCAGCTCAACAAACACAGATACGCAGTATTTT.